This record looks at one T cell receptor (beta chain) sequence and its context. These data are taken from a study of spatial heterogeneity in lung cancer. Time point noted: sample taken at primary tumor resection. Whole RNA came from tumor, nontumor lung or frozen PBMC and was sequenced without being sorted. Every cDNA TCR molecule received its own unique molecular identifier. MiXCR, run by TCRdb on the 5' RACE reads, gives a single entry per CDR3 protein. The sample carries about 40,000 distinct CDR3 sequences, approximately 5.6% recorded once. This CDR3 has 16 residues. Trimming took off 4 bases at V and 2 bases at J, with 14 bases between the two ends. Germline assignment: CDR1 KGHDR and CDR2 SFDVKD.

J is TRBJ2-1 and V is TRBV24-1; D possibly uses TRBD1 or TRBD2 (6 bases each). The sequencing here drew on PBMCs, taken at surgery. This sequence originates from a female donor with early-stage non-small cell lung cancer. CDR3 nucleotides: TGTGCCACCAGTGACTCAGGAGGGGGGACCTACAATGAGCAGTTCTTC. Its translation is CATSDSGGGTYNEQFF.